This passage covers 21 T cell receptor beta chains from one sample sequenced in a study of control samples from healthy donors and cancer patients. TCRdb keeps only in-frame clones here, not all; method: immunoSEQ multiplex PCR. The table shows about 63,000 clones, with about 82% occurring only once. Sequenced input: blood. The receptors originated from a man aged 35 to 55 in good health.

J is TRBJ2-3 and V is TRBV5-6; D is possibly TRBD1 (6 bases). The CDR3 loop spans 16 amino acids. Germline V gives CDR1 SGHDT, CDR2 YYEEEE. Deletions cut 0 bases from V and 1 base from J, with 12 bases between. CDR3 amino acids: CASSLAGVRGTDTQYF. In DNA form, the CDR3 reads TGTGCCAGCAGCTTGGCAGGGGTTCGAGGCACAGATACGCAGTATTTT.

This clone was detected only a few times. The CDR3 bases are TGCGCCAGCAGTCAGACAGGGAAGCGTGGCTACACCTTC. This encodes CASSQTGKRGYTF. This sequence joins TRBV10-1 and TRBJ1-2, with TRBD1 matching 7 bases. The CDR3 extends over 13 amino acids. Germline V gene lookup returns CDR1 WNHNN and CDR2 SYGVQD (reference sequence). With V trimmed by 5 bases and J by 7 bases, 7 bases remained unmatched.

The rearrangement links TRBV6-5 to TRBJ1-5, with D maybe TRBD1 (6 bases). V dropped 6 bases and J dropped 5 bases, with 17 bases sitting between them. This CDR3 region has 15 residues. Germline values: CDR1 MNHEY, CDR2 SVGAGI. The CDR3 is CASRDRDISYQPQHF. The CDR3, as DNA: TGTGCCAGCAGGGACCGGGACATCTCTTATCAGCCCCAGCATTTT.

The chain has TRBV5-1 and TRBJ2-6, with D maybe TRBD1 (6 bases). Between the trimmed V and J ends, which lost 6 bases and 0 bases, there was a span of 13 bases. Germline-derived CDR1 and CDR2 are SGHRS and YFSETQ. The CDR3 spans 16 residues. CDR3 amino acids: CASKLGAGSGANVLTF. CDR3 bases: TGCGCCAGCAAGCTGGGGGCGGGCTCTGGGGCCAACGTCCTGACTTTC.

This clone was recorded a few times. J is TRBJ2-3 and V is TRBV28; D not certain. Germline CDR1 reads MDHEN; CDR2 reads SYDVKM. The V end lost 5 bases, the J end lost 4 bases, and 13 bases lay between the germline ends. This CDR3 comprises 14 residues. Here the CDR3 DNA reads TGTGCCAGCAGTCCCCAGACAATTTCAGATACGCAGTATTTT. It encodes CASSPQTISDTQYF.

The CDR3 DNA reads as TGTGCCAGCAGCCCGTCTTTGGGGTTAGAGAACACCGGGGAGCTGTTTTTT. Protein product: CASSPSLGLENTGELFF. The chain carries TRBV11-2 and TRBJ2-2; D not certain. The V gene lost 5 bases and the J gene lost 1 base, with 17 bases spanning the gap. The germline V gene has CDR1 SGHAT and CDR2 FQNNGV. This CDR3 comprises 17 residues.

The chain has TRBV5-6 and TRBJ2-7; no firm D call. CDR1 and CDR2 (germline): SGHDT, YYEEEE. There are 11 residues in the CDR3. The V end was cut by 5 bases, the J end by 2 bases, with 5 bases between. CDR3 coding DNA: TGTGCCAGCAGAAACACCTACGAGCAGTACTTC. This codes for CASRNTYEQYF.

The gene calls are TRBV6-6 and TRBJ1-3; 7 bases line up with TRBD1. The CDR3 is made up of 16 amino acids. Trimming took 7 bases from V and 0 from J; bases not matched to a gene: 9. CDR1 and CDR2 (germline): MNHNY, SVGAGI (reference sequence). In nucleotides, the CDR3 is TGTGCCAGCACTCACAACCGGGACAGCTCTGGAAACACCATATATTTT. Protein product: CASTHNRDSSGNTIYF.

This clone qualifies as medium-sized. The V gene is TRBV2, the J gene TRBJ2-3; D ambiguous. V lost 5 bases to trimming and J lost 1 base, with 10 bases between them. Germline V gene lookup returns CDR1 SNHLY and CDR2 FYNNEI. CDR3 length equals 14 residues. The CDR3 DNA follows: TGTGCCAGCAGTCGCACCACTGGCACAGATACGCAGTATTTT. As protein: CASSRTTGTDTQYF.

This clone is labeled as medium-sized. The chain joins TRBV6-4 to TRBJ1-1; possibly TRBD1 for D (5 bases). The V and J ends lost 4 bases and 4 bases respectively, with 16 bases between them. Germline assignment: CDR1 MRHNA and CDR2 SNTAGT. The CDR3 is made up of 15 amino acids. This CDR3 is CASSADRSGGTEAFF. The CDR3 DNA follows: TGTGCCAGCAGTGCCGACCGGTCGGGGGGCACTGAAGCTTTCTTT.

CDR3 in amino acids: CASSYPHGQYF. The CDR3 nucleotides read TGTGCCAGCAGTTACCCCCACGGGCAGTACTTC. This chain connects TRBV6-2 or TRBV6-3 to TRBJ2-7; D not resolved. The CDR3 extends over 11 amino acids. V lost 2 bases to trimming and J lost 9 bases, with 8 bases between them. Germline assignment: CDR1 MNHEY and CDR2 SVGEGT.

The chain links TRBV29-1 to TRBJ1-1; TRBD1 might be the D (5 bases). The length of the CDR3 is 12 residues. Germline CDR1 and CDR2: SQVTM and ANQGSEA. Trimming removed 3 bases at V and 1 base at J, with 6 bases between. CDR3 sequence reads: CSVDRANTEAFF. DNA of the CDR3: TGCAGCGTTGACAGGGCGAACACTGAAGCTTTCTTT.

The chain has TRBV11-1 and TRBJ2-1, with D possibly TRBD1 on 6 matching bases. Deletions cut 5 bases from V and 6 bases from J, with 14 bases between. Per germline, CDR1 SGHAT and CDR2 FQDESV (reference sequence). The CDR3 consists of 14 residues. The CDR3 DNA sequence: TGTGCCAGCAGCCCGGGACAAGGTCTCAATGAGCAGTTCTTC. Protein product: CASSPGQGLNEQFF.

The rearrangement links TRBV15 to TRBJ1-6; D might be TRBD1 (5 bases). Looked up from germline, CDR1 is LNHNV and CDR2 is YYDKDF (reference sequence). CDR3 length: 13 amino acids. Trimming cost V 1 base and J 8 bases, with 6 bases left between them. The DNA for the CDR3 is TGTGCCACCAGCAGAGCGGGGGATTCACCCCTCCACTTT. Protein: CATSRAGDSPLHF.

The chain is built from TRBV19 and TRBJ2-1; possibly TRBD1 for D (6 bases). The V and J ends lost 4 bases and 1 base respectively, with 8 bases between them. CDR3 length equals 14 residues. CDR1 and CDR2 (germline): LNHDA, SQIVND (reference sequence). CDR3 in amino acids: CASSTGESYNEQFF. In nucleotides, the CDR3 is TGTGCCAGTAGTACAGGGGAGTCCTACAATGAGCAGTTCTTC.

J is TRBJ2-2 and V is TRBV6-2 or TRBV6-3; D remains ambiguous. CDR1 is MNHEY and CDR2 is SVGEGT in the germline V gene. The germline V and J ends were trimmed by 0 bases and 0 bases, with 8 bases remaining between them. CDR3 length: 16 residues. The CDR3 DNA sequence: TGTGCCAGCAGTTACTCGACTTGGGCGAACACCGGGGAGCTGTTTTTT. Translation: CASSYSTWANTGELFF.

This clone has only one observation. CDR3 bases: TGTGCCAGCAGCTTAATTTCAGGGGCGGTCACCGGGGAGCTGTTTTTT. It translates to CASSLISGAVTGELFF. The chain is built from TRBV7-2 and TRBJ2-2; D possibly corresponds to TRBD1 (6 bases). Germline CDR1 reads SGHTA; CDR2 reads FQGNSA. The CDR3 length is 16 residues. The V and J ends lost 2 bases and 4 bases respectively, with 14 bases between them. The variable domain in full, with the rest retrieved from reference TRBV7-2 and TRBJ2-2, is GAGVSQSPSNKVTEKGKDVELRCDPISGHTALYWYRQSLGQGLEFLIYFQGNSAPDKSGLPSDRFSAERTGGSVSTLTIQRTQQEDSAVYLCASSLISGAVTGELFFGEGSRLTVL.

The rearrangement joins TRBV30 to TRBJ2-1, with D perhaps TRBD2 (6 bases). The germline gives CDR1 GTSNPN, CDR2 SVGIG (reference sequence). The CDR3 has 15 residues. Trimming took off 0 bases at V and 2 bases at J, with 11 bases between the two ends. The DNA for the CDR3 is TGTGCCTGGAGTGTGGGGGGATCAACCTACAATGAGCAGTTCTTC. This translates into CAWSVGGSTYNEQFF. Filled out from reference TRBV30 and TRBJ2-1, the complete variable domain reads SQTIHQWPATLVQPVGSPLSLECTVEGTSNPNLYWYRQAAGRGLQLLFYSVGIGQISSEVPQNLSASRPQDRQFILSSKKLLLSDSGFYLCAWSVGGSTYNEQFFGPGTRLTVL.

This clone was observed a single time. The rearrangement joins TRBV18 to TRBJ1-1; 8 bases map to TRBD1. The V gene's germline CDR1 is KGHSH and CDR2 LQKENI. With 3 bases clipped from V and 4 bases from J, the junction kept 7 bases outside the gene matches. The CDR3 runs to 15 residues. CDR3 protein: CASSPNGQGGTEAFF. As DNA, the CDR3 is TGTGCCAGCTCACCTAACGGACAGGGCGGCACTGAAGCTTTCTTT. Full variable domain (outside the CDR3, taken from reference TRBV18 and TRBJ1-1): NAGVMQNPRHLVRRRGQEARLRCSPMKGHSHVYWYRQLPEEGLKFMVYLQKENIIDESGMPKERFSAEFPKEGPSILRIQQVVRGDSAAYFCASSPNGQGGTEAFFGQGTRLTVV.

The V gene is TRBV5-1, the J gene TRBJ1-1, with D unresolved. Germline CDR1 SGHRS, CDR2 YFSETQ. Trimming left V 3 bases short and J 1 base short, with 1 base between. The CDR3 has 11 residues. The CDR3 spells CASSSNTEAFF. For the CDR3, the DNA is TGCGCCAGCAGCTCGAACACTGAAGCTTTCTTT. Together with reference TRBV5-1 and TRBJ1-1, the CDR3 gives the full variable domain: KAGVTQTPRYLIKTRGQQVTLSCSPISGHRSVSWYQQTPGQGLQFLFEYFSETQRNKGNFPGRFSGRQFSNSRSEMNVSTLELGDSALYLCASSSNTEAFFGQGTRLTVV.

J is TRBJ2-7 and V is TRBV2; D unresolved. The germline CDR1 and CDR2 sequences are SNHLY and FYNNEI. V was shortened by 2 bases and J by 4 bases, with 9 bases between the two germline ends. The CDR3 is made up of 13 amino acids. The CDR3 bases are TGTGCCAGCAGTGAACGGCCCCTTTACGAGCAGTACTTC. Protein sequence: CASSERPLYEQYF.